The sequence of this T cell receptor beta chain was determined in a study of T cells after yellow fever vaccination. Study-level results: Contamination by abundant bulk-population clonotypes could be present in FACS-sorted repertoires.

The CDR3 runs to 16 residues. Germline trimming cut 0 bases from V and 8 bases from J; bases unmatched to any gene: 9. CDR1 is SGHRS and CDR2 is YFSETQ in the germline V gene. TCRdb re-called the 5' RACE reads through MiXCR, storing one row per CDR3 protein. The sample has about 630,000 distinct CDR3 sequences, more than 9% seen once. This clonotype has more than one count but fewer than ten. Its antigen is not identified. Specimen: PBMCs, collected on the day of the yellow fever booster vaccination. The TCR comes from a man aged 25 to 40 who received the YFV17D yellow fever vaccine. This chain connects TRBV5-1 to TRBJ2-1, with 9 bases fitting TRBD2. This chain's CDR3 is CASSLAGTSSLDEQFF. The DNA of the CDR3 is TGCGCCAGCAGCTTGGCTGGGACTAGCTCTCTCGATGAGCAGTTCTTC.